Below, 27 T cell receptor beta chains from the same sample are listed, as sequenced in a study of identical twins. TCRdb itself ran the 5' RACE reads through MiXCR, one entry per CDR3 protein. The table records 400,000 to 500,000 distinct CDR3 sequences, over 11% of them present only once. This sample was also put to use in a study of yellow fever vaccine responses in identical twins.

Sequencing was done on a sample of CD4+ T cells sorted from blood. These receptors were taken from a woman under 30 in good health.

J is TRBJ2-3 and V is TRBV4-1; 7 bases align to TRBD2. The germline gives CDR1 MGHRA, CDR2 YSYEKL. The V segment lost 0 bases and the J segment 3 bases; nucleotides outside the gene matches: 9. The CDR3 is made up of 17 amino acids. CDR3 residues: CASSQDGAGERTDTQYF. In DNA form, the CDR3 reads TGCGCCAGCAGCCAAGATGGGGCGGGAGAGAGAACAGATACGCAGTATTTT.

This clonotype was detected only a few times. This chain joins TRBV7-6 and TRBJ2-1; D remains ambiguous. The CDR3 spans 15 residues. Trimming stripped 5 bases from V and 0 bases from J, with 11 bases between. CDR1 and CDR2 from the germline V gene are SGHVS and FNYEAQ. The chain's CDR3 is CASSRRSGSYNEQFF. The CDR3 DNA is TGTGCCAGCAGCAGACGGAGTGGCTCCTACAATGAGCAGTTCTTC. Together with reference TRBV7-6 and TRBJ2-1, the CDR3 gives the full variable domain: GAGVSQSPRYKVTKRGQDVALRCDPISGHVSLYWYRQALGQGPEFLTYFNYEAQQDKSGLPNDRFSAERPEGSISTLTIQRTEQRDSAMYRCASSRRSGSYNEQFFGPGTRLTVL.

This clonotype was seen a few times. This chain links TRBV5-1 with TRBJ2-2; 10 positions match TRBD2. The V segment lost 1 base and the J segment 0 bases; nucleotides outside the gene matches: 3. Germline V gene lookup returns CDR1 SGHRS and CDR2 YFSETQ. The CDR3 sequence is 17 residues long. CDR3 DNA: TGCGCCAGCAGCTTGAGGACTAGCGGCACGAACACCGGGGAGCTGTTTTTT. Residues: CASSLRTSGTNTGELFF.

Many counts were recorded for this clonotype. The J gene is TRBJ1-1, the V gene TRBV5-1; unclear D gene. The germline V gene encodes CDR1 SGHRS and CDR2 YFSETQ. Trimming removed 5 bases at V and 2 bases at J, with 4 bases between. The CDR3 length is 11 residues. CDR3 coding DNA: TGCGCCAGCAGGACAAACACTGAAGCTTTCTTT. It yields the protein CASRTNTEAFF.

This clonotype was observed a few times. This chain connects TRBV11-2 to TRBJ2-1; tentatively, D is TRBD2 (6 bases). The V and J ends lost 4 bases and 3 bases respectively, with 22 bases between them. This CDR3 comprises 18 residues. Germline values: CDR1 SGHAT, CDR2 FQNNGV. CDR3 DNA sequence: TGTGCCAGCAGCTCTTACGCGGGGCCGGGCTGGGACTACAATGAGCAGTTCTTC. Translated: CASSSYAGPGWDYNEQFF.

V gene TRBV6-2 or TRBV6-3 combines with J gene TRBJ2-7; unclear D gene. The V end was cut by 6 bases, the J end by 6 bases, with 9 bases between. The germline CDR1 and CDR2 sequences are MNHEY and SVGEGT. The CDR3 is 11 residues long. CDR3 DNA: TGTGCCAGCAGCCCCCGCCGCGAGCAGTACTTC. Encoded protein: CASSPRREQYF.

In this sample, this clonotype turned up many times. This chain uses TRBV29-1 with TRBJ1-1; D unresolved. The germline V gene has CDR1 SQVTM and CDR2 ANQGSEA. Trimming cost V 7 bases and J 0 bases, with 9 bases left between them. CDR3 size: 12 residues. CDR3 nucleotide sequence: TGCAGCGCCCAGACACTGAACACTGAAGCTTTCTTT. Translation gives CSAQTLNTEAFF.

This chain links TRBV7-3 with TRBJ2-6, with D unresolved. This CDR3 is built from 15 residues. V was trimmed by 5 bases and J by 0 bases, leaving 8 bases between them. Looked up from germline, CDR1 is SGHTA and CDR2 is FQGTGA. CDR3 loop: CASSQMISGANVLTF. The CDR3, as DNA: TGTGCCAGCAGCCAAATGATCTCTGGGGCCAACGTCCTGACTTTC.

The rearrangement joins TRBV19 to TRBJ2-1, with TRBD1 matching 10 bases. The CDR3 is 16 residues long. Germline V gene data show CDR1 as LNHDA and CDR2 as SQIVND (reference sequence). V lost 5 bases and J lost 3; bases outside the gene matches: 7. The CDR3 protein is CASSVPGQGIYNEQFF. The CDR3 nucleotides read TGTGCCAGTAGTGTTCCGGGACAGGGGATCTACAATGAGCAGTTCTTC. The full variable domain, rest sourced from reference TRBV19 and TRBJ2-1, is DGGITQSPKYLFRKEGQNVTLSCEQNLNHDAMYWYRQDPGQGLRLIYYSQIVNDFQKGDIAEGYSVSREKKESFPLTVTSAQKNPTAFYLCASSVPGQGIYNEQFFGPGTRLTVL.

The rearrangement uses TRBV29-1 and TRBJ2-5; 11 bases fit TRBD1. The CDR3 sequence is 14 residues long. CDR1 is SQVTM, CDR2 ANQGSEA, per germline. V was pared by 6 bases and J by 5 bases, with 8 bases of the junction left unmatched. The CDR3, as DNA: TGCAGCGTCGGAAGGACAGGGGGCTTGGAGACCCAGTACTTC. This encodes CSVGRTGGLETQYF.

This clonotype turned up a few times. V usage is TRBV30 and J usage is TRBJ2-1; tentatively, D is TRBD2 (5 bases). The CDR3 sequence is 16 residues long. Between the trimmed V and J ends, which lost 0 bases and 0 bases, there was a span of 12 bases. The V gene's germline CDR1 is GTSNPN and CDR2 SVGIG (reference sequence). CDR3 sequence: CAWSVPGSGSYNEQFF. The CDR3 region has the DNA TGTGCCTGGAGTGTACCGGGCAGCGGCTCCTACAATGAGCAGTTCTTC.

This clonotype was found many times. Here the CDR3 DNA reads TGCAGTGCTAGAGACCCGGGACGGACAAACACTGAAGCTTTCTTT. Translated, it gives CSARDPGRTNTEAFF. This chain connects TRBV20-1 to TRBJ1-1, with D possibly being TRBD1 (5 bases). Germline V gene lookup returns CDR1 DFQATT and CDR2 SNEGSKA (reference sequence). The CDR3 loop spans 15 amino acids. Trimming stripped 0 bases from V and 2 bases from J, with 13 bases between.

Only a few counts were recorded for this clonotype. This rearrangement joins TRBV29-1 to TRBJ1-2; D is unclear. This CDR3 comprises 12 residues. Per germline, CDR1 SQVTM and CDR2 ANQGSEA. Deletions cut 3 bases from V and 8 bases from J, with 13 bases between. DNA of the CDR3: TGCAGCGTTGACCGGACGGCAGAGGGCTACACCTTC. This encodes CSVDRTAEGYTF.

The chain recombines TRBV20-1 with TRBJ2-1; TRBD2 matches at 7 bases. The CDR3 has 16 residues. In germline, CDR1 is DFQATT, CDR2 SNEGSKA (reference sequence). Trimming took 1 base from V and 4 from J; bases not matched to a gene: 10. The CDR3 sequence: CSARGGAAGNYNEQFF. Here the CDR3 DNA reads TGCAGTGCTAGAGGTGGGGCAGCGGGAAATTACAATGAGCAGTTCTTC.

V is TRBV27 and J is TRBJ1-1; D is unresolved. The CDR3 covers 13 residues. Looked up from germline, CDR1 is MNHEY and CDR2 is SMNVEV (reference sequence). Between the trimmed V and J ends, which lost 8 bases and 0 bases, there was a span of 10 bases. The CDR3 region has the DNA TGTGCCAGCGCCCTAGGACTGAACACTGAAGCTTTCTTT. The encoded protein is CASALGLNTEAFF.

In its sample, this clonotype was seen a few times. The J gene is TRBJ1-1, the V gene TRBV18, with D uncertain. Germline V CDR1 and CDR2: KGHSH, LQKENI. The CDR3 is 13 residues long. With 2 bases removed from V and 4 bases from J, the gap between germline ends came to 8 bases. The CDR3 reads CASSPFDFTEAFF. CDR3 DNA sequence: TGTGCCAGCTCACCATTTGATTTCACTGAAGCTTTCTTT.

This clonotype came up many times. The CDR3 DNA follows: TGTGCCAGCAGCGTAGATCAAAACTATGGCTACACCTTC. As protein: CASSVDQNYGYTF. The genes are TRBV9 and TRBJ1-2; no clear D gene. CDR1 SGDLS and CDR2 YYNGEE come from the germline V gene. The CDR3 extends over 13 amino acids. V shed 0 bases and J shed 2 bases, with 5 bases lying between them.

This chain joins TRBV4-2 and TRBJ2-2; TRBD2 matches at 9 bases. J lost 1 base, V lost 2 bases, and 2 bases had no gene match. The CDR3 is 16 amino acids. From germline, CDR1 is LGHNA and CDR2 YNFKEQ. In DNA, the CDR3 is TGTGCCAGCAGCCAAATTAGCGGGGGGAACACCGGGGAGCTGTTTTTT. This encodes CASSQISGGNTGELFF.

This clonotype was observed a handful of times. V and J are TRBV6-5 and TRBJ2-7; D is perhaps TRBD1 or TRBD2 (5 bases each). This CDR3 spans 13 amino acids. The germline V gene has CDR1 MNHEY and CDR2 SVGAGI. The germline V and J ends were trimmed by 4 bases and 5 bases, with 12 bases remaining between them. CDR3 coding DNA: TGTGCCAGCAGTTCCGGGGCGTACCACGAGCAGTACTTC. It specifies CASSSGAYHEQYF.

The rearrangement links TRBV21-1 to TRBJ2-7; TRBD2 was called by the table and not checked on the DNA. TRBV21-1 is shown as a pseudogene. The CDR3 is made up of 15 amino acids. The CDR3 DNA reads TGTGCCAGCAGTATCTACCCGGGACTGCCCTACGAGCAGTACTTC. Translation gives CASSIYPGLPYEQYF.

The CDR3 loop is CACCLTRAGLAGRVEQFF. The CDR3 nucleotides are TGTGCCTGCTGCTTAACCAGGGCTGGACTAGCGGGGAGGGTTGAGCAGTTCTTC. This chain links TRBV9 with TRBJ2-1, with 12 positions matching TRBD2. The CDR3 is made up of 18 amino acids. Germline CDR1 and CDR2: SGDLS and YYNGEE. The J segment lost 9 bases and the V segment lost 10 bases, leaving 23 bases of the junction unmatched.

This clonotype was found many times. The V and J genes are TRBV27 and TRBJ2-3; 13 bases fit TRBD2. The V segment lost 7 bases and the J segment 6 bases; nucleotides outside the gene matches: 4. CDR1 is MNHEY and CDR2 is SMNVEV in the germline V gene (reference sequence). This CDR3 has 14 amino acids. The CDR3 spells CASTMTSGRDTQYF. For the CDR3, the DNA is TGTGCCAGCACTATGACTAGCGGGAGGGATACGCAGTATTTT.

This clonotype was found a few times. The CDR3 protein is CSARVFAFFATGGRTGANVLTF. CDR3 nucleotides: TGCAGTGCTAGAGTATTTGCGTTTTTCGCGACAGGGGGCCGGACTGGGGCCAACGTCCTGACTTTC. The V gene is TRBV20-1, the J gene TRBJ2-6, with 10 bases aligning to TRBD1. V lost 1 base and J lost 2; bases outside the gene matches: 20. Germline CDR1 is DFQATT and CDR2 is SNEGSKA (reference sequence). The CDR3 covers 22 residues.

In this sample, this clonotype turned up many times. V gene TRBV6-2 or TRBV6-3 combines with J gene TRBJ2-6, with D hard to call. Trimming removed 6 bases from V and 3 bases from J, with 21 bases in between. The germline gives CDR1 MNHEY, CDR2 SVGEGT. The CDR3 is 18 residues long. DNA for the CDR3: TGTGCCAGCAGACACCGTTCTGGTTGGAGTGGTGGGGCCAACGTCCTGACTTTC. It translates to CASRHRSGWSGGANVLTF.

Only a few counts were recorded for this clonotype. This chain uses TRBV27 with TRBJ2-3; the match to TRBD2 covers 8 bases. Germline V gives CDR1 MNHEY, CDR2 SMNVEV (reference sequence). With V trimmed by 5 bases and J by 5 bases, 12 bases remained unmatched. There are 16 residues in the CDR3. In nucleotides, the CDR3 is TGTGCCAGCAGTGTCCTCCGGGGCGGGGGGAAAGATACGCAGTATTTT. It encodes CASSVLRGGGKDTQYF.

The chain is built from TRBV10-1 and TRBJ2-3, with D uncertain. Between the trimmed V and J ends, which lost 0 bases and 7 bases, there was a span of 5 bases. Germline assignment: CDR1 WNHNN and CDR2 SYGVQD (reference sequence). This CDR3 has 12 amino acids. CDR3 residues: CASSESSYTQYF. The CDR3 nucleotides are TGCGCCAGCAGTGAGTCGTCGTATACGCAGTATTTT.

The V gene is TRBV27, the J gene TRBJ2-3; 13 positions match TRBD2. The CDR3 extends over 15 amino acids. Unmatched junction bases numbered 7, after V lost 4 bases and J lost 9 bases. Looked up from germline, CDR1 is MNHEY and CDR2 is SMNVEV (reference sequence). The CDR3 reads CASSSMTSGGTTQYF. DNA of the CDR3: TGTGCCAGCAGTTCCATGACTAGCGGGGGGACCACGCAGTATTTT.